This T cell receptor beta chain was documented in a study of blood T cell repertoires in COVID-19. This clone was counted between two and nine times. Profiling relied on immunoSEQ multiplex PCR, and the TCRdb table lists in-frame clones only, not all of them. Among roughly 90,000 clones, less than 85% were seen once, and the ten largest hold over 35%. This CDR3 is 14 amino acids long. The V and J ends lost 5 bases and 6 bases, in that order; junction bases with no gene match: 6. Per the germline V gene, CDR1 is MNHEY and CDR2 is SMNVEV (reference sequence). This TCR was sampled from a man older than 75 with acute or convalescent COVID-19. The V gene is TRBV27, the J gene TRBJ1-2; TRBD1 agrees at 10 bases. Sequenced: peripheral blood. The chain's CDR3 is CASSRTGGVDGYTF. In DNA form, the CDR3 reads TGTGCCAGCAGTAGGACAGGGGGAGTGGATGGCTACACCTTC.